Listed below are T cell receptor beta chains from one sample, sequenced in a study of cytomegalovirus exposure and HLA in healthy donors. Here immunoSEQ multiplex PCR was the method, and the copy in TCRdb shows in-frame clones only, minus some. The sample comprises about 160,000 clones, roughly 72% of which are singletons, and approximately 7.1% rests with the top ten. The specimen was PBMCs. The receptor source for this set is a man between 35 and 55 years old in good health and CMV-seropositive. Both conserved end residues are part of each CDR3. A D gene is named only where the DNA matches it firmly. Only some rows state a clone size, as once, few, many or a class for expanded clones.

13 few TRBJ2-2 TRBD1 TRBV27 CASSKTGAGELFF TGTGCCAGCAGCAAGACAGGGGCCGGGGAGCTGTTTTTT
16 - TRBJ1-2 - TRBV7-2 CASSRGGRLVEGGYTF TGTGCCAGCAGCCGTGGGGGCCGCCTGGTCGAGGGGGGCTACACCTTC
14 few TRBJ2-3 TRBD2 TRBV11-2 CASSFRGGSDTQYF TGTGCCAGCAGCTTCCGGGGGGGTTCAGATACGCAGTATTTT
14 - TRBJ1-1 - TRBV6-6 CASSYSKDSHEAFF TGTGCCAGCAGTTACTCTAAGGACTCTCATGAAGCTTTCTTT
13 - TRBJ1-3 - TRBV15 CATRSGVENTIYF TGTGCCACCAGGTCAGGGGTGGAAAACACCATATATTTT
15 few TRBJ1-4 TRBD1 TRBV2 CASSGGQGILEKLFF TGTGCCAGCAGCGGGGGACAGGGTATATTGGAAAAACTGTTTTTT
16 few TRBJ1-4 - TRBV9 CASSDLAGGGNEKLFF TGTGCCAGCAGCGACCTGGCGGGCGGTGGTAATGAAAAACTGTTTTTT
15 - TRBJ2-5 TRBD2 TRBV5-1 CASSSYRGGVETQYF TGCGCCAGCAGCTCCTATCGGGGGGGCGTGGAGACCCAGTACTTC
15 once TRBJ2-7 TRBD2 TRBV7-2 CASSFQAGGPYEQYF TGTGCCAGCAGCTTCCAAGCGGGGGGGCCCTACGAGCAGTACTTC
15 - TRBJ2-1 TRBD1 TRBV19 CASSIPGGSYNEQFF TGTGCCAGTAGTATTCCAGGGGGCTCCTACAATGAGCAGTTCTTC
15 once TRBJ1-2 TRBD1 TRBV7-9 CASSSPVGRTGGYTF TGTGCCAGCAGCTCCCCTGTTGGCCGGACAGGTGGCTACACCTTC
16 - TRBJ2-1 - TRBV5-4 CASSQTGRATYNEQFF TGTGCCAGCAGCCAAACAGGACGCGCTACCTACAATGAGCAGTTCTTC
14 - TRBJ1-3 - TRBV27 CASSLKSSGNTIYF TGTGCCAGCAGTTTAAAGAGCTCTGGAAACACCATATATTTT
15 once TRBJ1-2 - TRBV5-5 CASSQGGGRGYGYTF TGTGCCAGCAGCCAGGGCGGGGGCAGAGGCTATGGCTACACCTTC
20 - TRBJ2-5 TRBD2 TRBV5-3 CARSLILAGGLKRYQETQYF TGTGCCAGAAGCCTCATACTAGCGGGGGGCCTAAAACGCTATCAAGAGACCCAGTACTTC
15 - TRBJ1-2 - TRBV27 CASSLVGNDYYGYTF TGTGCCAGCAGTTTAGTAGGAAACGACTACTATGGCTACACCTTC
15 - TRBJ1-4 TRBD1 TRBV7-9 CASSLEGAGDEKLFF TGTGCCAGCAGCTTGGAGGGGGCAGGGGATGAAAAACTGTTTTTT
21 - TRBJ2-2 - TRBV18 CASSMPSLGHPKSLYTGELFF TGTGCCAGCTCAATGCCGTCTTTGGGCCACCCGAAAAGTCTTTACACCGGGGAGCTGTTTTTT
15 - TRBJ1-1 - TRBV5-4 CASSPGGRQNTEAFF TGTGCCAGCAGCCCGGGGGGACGGCAGAACACTGAAGCTTTCTTT
15 few TRBJ1-2 - TRBV5-5 CASSSDRARLYGYTF TGTGCCAGCAGCTCTGACAGAGCCCGACTCTATGGCTACACCTTC
14 few TRBJ2-1 TRBD2 TRBV7-9 CASSLTSGYNEQFF TGTGCCAGCAGCTTAACTAGCGGATACAATGAGCAGTTCTTC
16 - TRBJ2-7 - TRBV18 CASSPLYQTVSYEQYF TGTGCCAGCTCACCACTTTATCAGACAGTCTCCTACGAGCAGTACTTC
19 - TRBJ2-3 TRBD2 TRBV11-3 CASSLTGTSGAWSTDTQYF TGTGCCAGCAGCTTGACCGGGACTAGCGGGGCTTGGAGCACAGATACGCAGTATTTT
15 - TRBJ2-7 - TRBV13 CASRARGVNSYEQYF TGTGCCAGCAGAGCAAGAGGAGTGAACTCCTACGAGCAGTACTTC
14 - TRBJ1-4 TRBD1 TRBV2 CASSSDRGNEKLFF TGTGCCAGCAGTTCCGACAGGGGTAATGAAAAACTGTTTTTT
15 once TRBJ2-3 TRBD2 TRBV6-1 CASTLTGGSTDTQYF TGTGCCAGCACCCTAACGGGAGGGAGCACAGATACGCAGTATTTT
14 - TRBJ2-5 TRBD2 TRBV6-5 CASSFWGEGETQYF TGTGCCAGCAGTTTTTGGGGGGAGGGAGAGACCCAGTACTTC
13 - TRBJ2-7 - TRBV5-1 CASSLGQAFEQYF TGCGCCAGCAGCTTGGGGCAGGCTTTCGAGCAGTACTTC
12 - TRBJ1-2 - TRBV5-1 CASSLQGYGYTF TGCGCCAGCAGCTTACAGGGATATGGCTACACCTTC
17 - TRBJ2-5 TRBD2 TRBV2 CASSGASGGARQETQYF TGTGCCAGCAGTGGGGCTAGCGGGGGGGCGCGGCAAGAGACCCAGTACTTC
13 - TRBJ1-1 - TRBV27 CASSGGGDTEAFF TGTGCCAGCAGCGGCGGGGGGGACACTGAAGCTTTCTTT
19 - TRBJ1-1 TRBD1 TRBV11-2 CASSLMRGMDRGMNTEAFF TGTGCCAGCAGCTTAATGAGAGGCATGGACAGGGGCATGAACACTGAAGCTTTCTTT
15 few TRBJ1-5 - TRBV27 CASSLNRDRNQPQHF TGTGCCAGCAGTTTAAATCGGGATCGCAATCAGCCCCAGCATTTT
20 - TRBJ2-3 - TRBV11-2 CASSLDLGTFIQPSTDTQYF TGTGCCAGCAGCTTAGATCTGGGGACTTTTATACAACCTAGCACAGATACGCAGTATTTT
14 - TRBJ1-1 TRBD1 TRBV2 CASRPYWTGAEAFF TGTGCCAGCAGGCCATACTGGACAGGAGCTGAAGCTTTCTTT
15 - TRBJ2-7 TRBD1 TRBV4-2 CASSQAGQVAYEQYF TGTGCCAGCAGCCAAGCAGGACAGGTTGCCTACGAGCAGTACTTC
15 - TRBJ2-1 TRBD1 TRBV9 CASSSTGGTYNEQFF TGTGCCAGCAGCTCTACAGGGGGTACCTACAATGAGCAGTTCTTC
14 - TRBJ2-7 TRBD2 TRBV7-2 CASSRSGGAYEQYF TGTGCCAGCAGTCGTAGCGGGGGGGCCTACGAGCAGTACTTC
13 - TRBJ1-1 TRBD1 TRBV2 CASSEQGASEAFF TGTGCCAGCAGTGAACAGGGGGCCTCTGAAGCTTTCTTT
15 once TRBJ1-1 TRBD1 TRBV5-4 CASSLATGGNTEAFF TGTGCCAGCAGCTTAGCCACAGGGGGCAACACTGAAGCTTTCTTT
12 few TRBJ1-4 TRBD1 TRBV10-3 CAISSGGEKLFF TGTGCCATCAGCTCAGGGGGAGAAAAACTGTTTTTT
13 - TRBJ2-5 - TRBV10-3 CAIRGESGETQYF TGTGCCATCAGGGGAGAGAGCGGGGAGACCCAGTACTTC